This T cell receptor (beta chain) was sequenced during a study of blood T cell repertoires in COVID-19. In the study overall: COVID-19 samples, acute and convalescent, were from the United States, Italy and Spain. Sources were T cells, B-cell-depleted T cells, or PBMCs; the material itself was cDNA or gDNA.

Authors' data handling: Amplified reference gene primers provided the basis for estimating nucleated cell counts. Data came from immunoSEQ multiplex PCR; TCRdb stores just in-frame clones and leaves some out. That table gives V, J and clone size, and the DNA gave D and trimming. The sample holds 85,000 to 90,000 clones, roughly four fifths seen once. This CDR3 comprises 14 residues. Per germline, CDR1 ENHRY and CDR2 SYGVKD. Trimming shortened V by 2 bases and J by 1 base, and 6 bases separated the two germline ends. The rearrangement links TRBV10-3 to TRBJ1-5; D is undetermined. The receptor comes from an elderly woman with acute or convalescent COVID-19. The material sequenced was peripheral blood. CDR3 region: CAISETVSNQPQHF. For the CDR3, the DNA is TGTGCCATCAGTGAGACAGTCAGCAATCAGCCCCAGCATTTT.